This entry features one T cell receptor (beta chain) sequence. Its matching antigen is unknown. A multiplex PCR was run with 60 Vbeta primers and 13 Jbeta primers. Profiled with immunoSEQ multiplex PCR; TCRdb holds only in-frame clones, not every one. The sample lists some 140,000 clones; around three fifths were seen once. This sample is drawn from a study of cytomegalovirus exposure and HLA in healthy donors. Findings and limits, study-wide: Within the data, a cluster of highly shared sequence variants was likely a sequencing artifact. Most observed TCR sequences were rare, whereas some public TCRs were detected in many donors.

The sample comprised PBMCs. This TCR came from a middle-aged woman in good health and CMV-seronegative.

The CDR3 is CASSLGPLGYEQYF. In DNA form, the CDR3 reads TGTGCCAGCAGCTTGGGTCCTCTAGGCTACGAGCAGTACTTC. V is TRBV5-5 and J is TRBJ2-7, with D hard to call. The CDR3 runs 14 residues. The germline V gene encodes CDR1 SGHKS and CDR2 YYEKEE (reference sequence). V was shortened by 0 bases and J by 3 bases, with 10 bases between the two germline ends.